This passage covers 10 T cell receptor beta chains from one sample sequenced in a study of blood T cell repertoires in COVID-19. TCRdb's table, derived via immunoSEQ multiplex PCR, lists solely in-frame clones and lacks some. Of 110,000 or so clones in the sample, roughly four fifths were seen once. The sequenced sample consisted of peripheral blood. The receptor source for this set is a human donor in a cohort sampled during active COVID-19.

In nucleotides, the CDR3 is TGTGCCTGGAGTGTACCCGGCTATGGCTACACCTTC. This sequence encodes CAWSVPGYGYTF. The chain joins TRBV30 to TRBJ1-2, with no clear D. Looked up from germline, CDR1 is GTSNPN and CDR2 is SVGIG (reference sequence). The CDR3 loop spans 12 amino acids. The ends were cut back, 0 bases at V and 4 bases at J, with 6 bases in the middle.

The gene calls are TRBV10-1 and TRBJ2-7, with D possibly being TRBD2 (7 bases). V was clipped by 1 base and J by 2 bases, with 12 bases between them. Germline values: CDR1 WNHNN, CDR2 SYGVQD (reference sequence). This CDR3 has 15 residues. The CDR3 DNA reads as TGCGCCAGCAGTGAGTGGCAGGGGACTACCTACGAGCAGTACTTC. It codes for CASSEWQGTTYEQYF.

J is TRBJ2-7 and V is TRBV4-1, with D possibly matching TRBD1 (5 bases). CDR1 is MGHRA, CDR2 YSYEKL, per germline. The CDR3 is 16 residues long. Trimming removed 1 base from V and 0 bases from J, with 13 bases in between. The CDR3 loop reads CASSQAFREYSYEQYF. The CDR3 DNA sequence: TGCGCCAGCAGCCAAGCATTCAGGGAATACTCCTACGAGCAGTACTTC.

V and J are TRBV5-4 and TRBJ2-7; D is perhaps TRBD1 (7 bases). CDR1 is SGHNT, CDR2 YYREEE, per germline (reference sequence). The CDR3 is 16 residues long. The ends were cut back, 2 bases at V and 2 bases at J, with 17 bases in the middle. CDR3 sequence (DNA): TGTGCCAGCAGCTTTGTTGACCAGGGGGAGGCCTACGAGCAGTACTTC. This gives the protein CASSFVDQGEAYEQYF. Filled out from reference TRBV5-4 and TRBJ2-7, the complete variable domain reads ETGVTQSPTHLIKTRGQQVTLRCSSQSGHNTVSWYQQALGQGPQFIFQYYREEENGRGNFPPRFSGLQFPNYSSELNVNALELDDSALYLCASSFVDQGEAYEQYFGPGTRLTVT.

CDR3: CASRAAGTGKGTEAFF. The CDR3 DNA is TGTGCCAGCAGGGCGGCCGGGACAGGGAAAGGCACTGAAGCTTTCTTT. The V gene is TRBV2, the J gene TRBJ1-1; 9 positions agree with TRBD1. CDR1 is SNHLY and CDR2 is FYNNEI in the germline V gene. V shed 6 bases and J 4 bases; nucleotides not matched to a gene: 12. This CDR3 comprises 16 residues.

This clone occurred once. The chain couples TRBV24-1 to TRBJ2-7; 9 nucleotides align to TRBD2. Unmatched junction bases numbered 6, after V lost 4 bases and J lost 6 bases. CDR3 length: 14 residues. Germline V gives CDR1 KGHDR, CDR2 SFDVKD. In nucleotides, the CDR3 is TGTGCCACCAGTGACCCCGGGACTAGCATCGAGCAGTACTTC. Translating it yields CATSDPGTSIEQYF.

This CDR3 is CASSYPDSIKYF. In nucleotides, the CDR3 is TGCGCCAGCAGCTACCCGGACAGCATAAAGTACTTC. This chain links TRBV5-1 with TRBJ2-4; D is possibly TRBD1 (6 bases). The V end lost 3 bases, the J end lost 14 bases, and 15 bases lay between the germline ends. Germline-derived CDR1 and CDR2 are SGHRS and YFSETQ. The CDR3 loop spans 12 amino acids.

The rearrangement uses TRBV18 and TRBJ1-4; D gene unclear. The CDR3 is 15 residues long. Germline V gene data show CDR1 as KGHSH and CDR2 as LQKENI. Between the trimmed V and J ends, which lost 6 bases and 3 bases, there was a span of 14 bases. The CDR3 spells CASSPSSGSNEKLFF. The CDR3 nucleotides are TGTGCCAGCTCCCCCTCCAGCGGCTCTAATGAAAAACTGTTTTTT.

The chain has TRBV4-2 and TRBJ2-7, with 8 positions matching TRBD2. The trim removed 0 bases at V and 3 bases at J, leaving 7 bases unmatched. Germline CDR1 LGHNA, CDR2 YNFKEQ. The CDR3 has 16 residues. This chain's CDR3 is CASSQEVLAAYYEQYF. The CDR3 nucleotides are TGTGCCAGCAGCCAAGAAGTACTAGCGGCTTACTACGAGCAGTACTTC.

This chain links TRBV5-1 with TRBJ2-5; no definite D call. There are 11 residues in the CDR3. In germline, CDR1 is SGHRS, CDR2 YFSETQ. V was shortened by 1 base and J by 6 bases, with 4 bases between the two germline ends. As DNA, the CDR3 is TGCGCCAGCAGCTTGTCTCAGACCCAGTACTTC. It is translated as CASSLSQTQYF. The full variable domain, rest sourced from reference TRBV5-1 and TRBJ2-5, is KAGVTQTPRYLIKTRGQQVTLSCSPISGHRSVSWYQQTPGQGLQFLFEYFSETQRNKGNFPGRFSGRQFSNSRSEMNVSTLELGDSALYLCASSLSQTQYFGPGTRLLVL.